A selection of T cell receptor beta chains follows, all from one sample in a study of blood T cell repertoires in COVID-19. The data were produced by immunoSEQ multiplex PCR, yet TCRdb's version contains in-frame clones alone and is incomplete. Here the sample spans about 240,000 clones, around 86% being singletons. The sequenced sample was peripheral blood. Receptors were obtained from a woman aged 80 or over with COVID-19, enrolled during active disease. Both conserved end residues are part of each CDR3. Each record gives: J gene, D gene, clone size, V gene, CDR3 DNA, CDR3 protein. D genes are given only for firm matches. A row's size may be missing; if present it is once, few, many or a size class.

J gene: TRBJ2-5; D gene: TRBD1; clone size: -; V gene: TRBV9; CDR3 DNA: TGTGCCAGCAGCGGACAGGGGTCCCCACTTGTAGAGACCCAGTACTTC; CDR3 protein: CASSGQGSPLVETQYF
J gene: TRBJ1-1; D gene: -; clone size: -; V gene: TRBV6-6; CDR3 DNA: TGTGCCAGCAGTCTCACAGGGCTTGAAGCTTTCTTT; CDR3 protein: CASSLTGLEAFF
J gene: TRBJ2-2; D gene: -; clone size: -; V gene: TRBV7-2; CDR3 DNA: TGTGCCAGCAGCTTAGGACTGAACACCGGGGAGCTGTTTTTT; CDR3 protein: CASSLGLNTGELFF
J gene: TRBJ1-5; D gene: TRBD1; clone size: -; V gene: TRBV2; CDR3 DNA: TGTGCCAGCAGGATTACAGGGGGCAATCAGCCCCAGCATTTT; CDR3 protein: CASRITGGNQPQHF
J gene: TRBJ2-3; D gene: -; clone size: -; V gene: TRBV30; CDR3 DNA: TGTGCCGCCTGGGGCAGGGCAAGCACAGATACGCAGTATTTT; CDR3 protein: CAAWGRASTDTQYF
J gene: TRBJ1-4; D gene: -; clone size: -; V gene: TRBV7-2; CDR3 DNA: TGTGCCAGCAGCTTTCAGGGGCGTTATGAAAAACTGTTTTTT; CDR3 protein: CASSFQGRYEKLFF
J gene: TRBJ1-2; D gene: -; clone size: -; V gene: TRBV6-5; CDR3 DNA: TGTGCCAGCAGTTACTCGAGGTCAGGGCACAATGGCTACACCTTC; CDR3 protein: CASSYSRSGHNGYTF
J gene: TRBJ2-6; D gene: TRBD1; clone size: -; V gene: TRBV27; CDR3 DNA: TGTGCCAGCAGTTTGGGACAGGGGTATGGCGGGGCCAACGTCCTGACTTTC; CDR3 protein: CASSLGQGYGGANVLTF
J gene: TRBJ1-1; D gene: -; clone size: few; V gene: TRBV6-5; CDR3 DNA: TGTGCCAGTCAGGGGTACACTGAAGCTTTCTTT; CDR3 protein: CASQGYTEAFF
J gene: TRBJ1-2; D gene: -; clone size: -; V gene: TRBV4-1; CDR3 DNA: TGCGCCAGCAGCCAAGATGGCGGCTACTATGGCTACACCTTC; CDR3 protein: CASSQDGGYYGYTF
J gene: TRBJ2-1; D gene: TRBD2; clone size: -; V gene: TRBV7-3; CDR3 DNA: TGTGCCAGCGGTCCTAGCGGGAGCTACAATGAGCAGTTCTTC; CDR3 protein: CASGPSGSYNEQFF
J gene: TRBJ2-3; D gene: TRBD2; clone size: -; V gene: TRBV18; CDR3 DNA: TGTGCCAGCTCATTCTTAGCGGGCGCGCAAGATACGCAGTATTTT; CDR3 protein: CASSFLAGAQDTQYF
J gene: TRBJ2-3; D gene: -; clone size: -; V gene: TRBV11-1; CDR3 DNA: TGTGCCAGCAGCCTTTTAGGAGGGGCGCAGTATTTT; CDR3 protein: CASSLLGGAQYF
J gene: TRBJ2-5; D gene: TRBD2; clone size: -; V gene: TRBV12-3/TRBV12-4; CDR3 DNA: TGTGCCAGCAGTCCTGGACTAGGCGGGACCCAGTACTTC; CDR3 protein: CASSPGLGGTQYF
J gene: TRBJ2-1; D gene: TRBD2; clone size: once; V gene: TRBV18; CDR3 DNA: TGTGCCAGCTCACCACCGAGGGACGCAGCGGGGGGAAATGAGCAGTTCTTC; CDR3 protein: CASSPPRDAAGGNEQFF
J gene: TRBJ2-7; D gene: TRBD1; clone size: medium-sized; V gene: TRBV5-1; CDR3 DNA: TGCGCCAGCAGGCTCACAGGGGCGGCCCCCCTCTACGAGCAGTACTTC; CDR3 protein: CASRLTGAAPLYEQYF
J gene: TRBJ2-3; D gene: -; clone size: -; V gene: TRBV10-3; CDR3 DNA: TGTGCCACCGGGGATAGCGGCACAGATACGCAGTATTTT; CDR3 protein: CATGDSGTDTQYF
J gene: TRBJ2-3; D gene: -; clone size: -; V gene: TRBV18; CDR3 DNA: TGTGCCAGCTCACCACCGGGAGACGGAGATACGCAGTATTTT; CDR3 protein: CASSPPGDGDTQYF
J gene: TRBJ1-5; D gene: -; clone size: -; V gene: TRBV24-1; CDR3 DNA: TGTGCCACCAGTGATTTCACAGGGCAGCCCCAGCATTTT; CDR3 protein: CATSDFTGQPQHF
J gene: TRBJ2-1; D gene: -; clone size: -; V gene: TRBV10-3; CDR3 DNA: TGTGCCATTAGACCGGGAGCCGAGGACAATGAGCAGTTCTTC; CDR3 protein: CAIRPGAEDNEQFF
J gene: TRBJ2-1; D gene: TRBD2; clone size: -; V gene: TRBV18; CDR3 DNA: TGTGCCAGCTCACCACCGGTTGTAGCGGGAGCCCCCAATGAGCAGTTCTTC; CDR3 protein: CASSPPVVAGAPNEQFF
J gene: TRBJ2-7; D gene: -; clone size: -; V gene: TRBV7-9; CDR3 DNA: TGTGCCAGCAGTCCCCTTAGAGGGCAGGAACTCTACGAGCAGTACTTC; CDR3 protein: CASSPLRGQELYEQYF
J gene: TRBJ2-5; D gene: TRBD1; clone size: -; V gene: TRBV7-3; CDR3 DNA: TGTGCCAGCAGCCGGGGACAGCAAGAGACCCAGTACTTC; CDR3 protein: CASSRGQQETQYF
J gene: TRBJ1-6; D gene: -; clone size: -; V gene: TRBV5-1; CDR3 DNA: TGCGCCAGCAGCGTGACAGCTTCCAATTCACCCCTCCACTTT; CDR3 protein: CASSVTASNSPLHF
J gene: TRBJ2-3; D gene: -; clone size: -; V gene: TRBV28; CDR3 DNA: TGTGCCAGCGCCGGGGCAGGGGGGATGAGAGATACGCAGTATTTT; CDR3 protein: CASAGAGGMRDTQYF
J gene: TRBJ2-1; D gene: TRBD2; clone size: -; V gene: TRBV5-1; CDR3 DNA: TGCGCCAGCAGCTTGAAGCTAGCGGGTTACAATGAGCAGTTCTTC; CDR3 protein: CASSLKLAGYNEQFF
J gene: TRBJ2-7; D gene: TRBD1; clone size: once; V gene: TRBV10-2; CDR3 DNA: TGCGCCACCAAGCCTGGACAGGGATACGAGCAGTACTTC; CDR3 protein: CATKPGQGYEQYF
J gene: TRBJ1-1; D gene: -; clone size: -; V gene: TRBV3-1/TRBV3-2; CDR3 DNA: TGTGCCAGCAGCCTCAGAGCGGCAGTTGTGACTGAAGCTTTCTTT; CDR3 protein: CASSLRAAVVTEAFF
J gene: TRBJ2-3; D gene: -; clone size: -; V gene: TRBV4-2; CDR3 DNA: TGTGCCAGCAGCCAGGTTGGCCCAGATACGCAGTATTTT; CDR3 protein: CASSQVGPDTQYF
J gene: TRBJ1-6; D gene: TRBD1; clone size: once; V gene: TRBV28; CDR3 DNA: TGTGTCTCGGGACAGCTAAATTCACCCCTCCACTTT; CDR3 protein: CVSGQLNSPLHF
J gene: TRBJ2-2; D gene: -; clone size: once; V gene: TRBV29-1; CDR3 DNA: TGCAGCGCCCCAAGCTCCGCGAACACCGGGGAGCTGTTTTTT; CDR3 protein: CSAPSSANTGELFF
J gene: TRBJ1-3; D gene: TRBD1; clone size: -; V gene: TRBV30; CDR3 DNA: TGTGCCTGGGGACAGGGTCTATCTGGAAACACCATATATTTT; CDR3 protein: CAWGQGLSGNTIYF
J gene: TRBJ2-7; D gene: TRBD2; clone size: -; V gene: TRBV6-1; CDR3 DNA: TGTGCCAGCAGTGAAAGTTCGCTAGCGGCCTACGAGCAGTACTTC; CDR3 protein: CASSESSLAAYEQYF
J gene: TRBJ1-4; D gene: -; clone size: -; V gene: TRBV30; CDR3 DNA: TGTGCCTGGAGTGACGAGTCTGCAACTAATGAAAAACTGTTTTTT; CDR3 protein: CAWSDESATNEKLFF
J gene: TRBJ2-1; D gene: TRBD2; clone size: -; V gene: TRBV7-9; CDR3 DNA: TGTGCCAGCAGCTTACTAGCGGGAGAGCAGTTCTTC; CDR3 protein: CASSLLAGEQFF
J gene: TRBJ2-1; D gene: -; clone size: -; V gene: TRBV7-2; CDR3 DNA: TGTGCCAGCAGCTTAGCTTTCAGCTCCTACAATGAGCAGTTCTTC; CDR3 protein: CASSLAFSSYNEQFF
J gene: TRBJ2-7; D gene: -; clone size: -; V gene: TRBV29-1; CDR3 DNA: TGCAGCGTTGAAGACCCAGGGTACTACGAGCAGTACTTC; CDR3 protein: CSVEDPGYYEQYF
J gene: TRBJ2-2; D gene: -; clone size: -; V gene: TRBV7-9; CDR3 DNA: TGTGCCAGCAGCTTGGGCCTAGCTTCCGGGGAGCTGTTTTTT; CDR3 protein: CASSLGLASGELFF
J gene: TRBJ2-7; D gene: TRBD2; clone size: -; V gene: TRBV18; CDR3 DNA: TGTGCCAGCTCACCAGAGTCGCTAGCGGGAGTGGCGCAGTACTTC; CDR3 protein: CASSPESLAGVAQYF
J gene: TRBJ1-2; D gene: -; clone size: few; V gene: TRBV27; CDR3 DNA: TGTGCCAGCAGTTTAGGGTCCCCAGAGCGAGGCTACACCTTC; CDR3 protein: CASSLGSPERGYTF
J gene: TRBJ1-5; D gene: -; clone size: -; V gene: TRBV5-8; CDR3 DNA: TGTGCCAGCAGCTTTCAGGGGAGTCCGGGCAATCAGCCCCAGCATTTT; CDR3 protein: CASSFQGSPGNQPQHF
J gene: TRBJ2-5; D gene: TRBD2; clone size: -; V gene: TRBV7-6; CDR3 DNA: TGTGCCAGCAGCATAAATAGCGGGGGGGCCGGGACCCAGTACTTC; CDR3 protein: CASSINSGGAGTQYF
J gene: TRBJ1-4; D gene: TRBD1; clone size: -; V gene: TRBV27; CDR3 DNA: TGTGCCAGCAGTCACACCGGGACAGGGGACGAAAAACTGTTTTTT; CDR3 protein: CASSHTGTGDEKLFF
J gene: TRBJ1-1; D gene: -; clone size: once; V gene: TRBV18; CDR3 DNA: TGTGCCAGCTCAGCATCTATCGAGACTGAAGCTTTCTTT; CDR3 protein: CASSASIETEAFF
J gene: TRBJ2-7; D gene: TRBD2; clone size: -; V gene: TRBV6-6; CDR3 DNA: TGTGCCAGCAGTTACCCCGGGACTAGCGGGGACGAGCAGTACTTC; CDR3 protein: CASSYPGTSGDEQYF
J gene: TRBJ2-6; D gene: -; clone size: -; V gene: TRBV12-3/TRBV12-4; CDR3 DNA: TGTGCCAGTGCAACAGCTGGGGCCAACGTCCTGACTTTC; CDR3 protein: CASATAGANVLTF
J gene: TRBJ2-7; D gene: TRBD1; clone size: once; V gene: TRBV3-1/TRBV3-2; CDR3 DNA: TGTGCCAGCAGCTTAAGGACAGGGGGCTTGTCCGCGGCCGAGCAGTACTTC; CDR3 protein: CASSLRTGGLSAAEQYF
J gene: TRBJ1-3; D gene: -; clone size: -; V gene: TRBV4-1; CDR3 DNA: TGCGCCAGCAGCCAAATACTGGGGGCTTCCTCTGGAAACACCATATATTTT; CDR3 protein: CASSQILGASSGNTIYF
J gene: TRBJ1-5; D gene: -; clone size: -; V gene: TRBV2; CDR3 DNA: TGTGCCAGCAGTCCAAGAGTAAGCAATCAGCCCCAGCATTTT; CDR3 protein: CASSPRVSNQPQHF
J gene: TRBJ1-6; D gene: TRBD1; clone size: -; V gene: TRBV3-1/TRBV3-2; CDR3 DNA: TGTGCCAGCAGCCGCAGGGGGTACTATAATTCACCCCTCCACTTT; CDR3 protein: CASSRRGYYNSPLHF
J gene: TRBJ2-1; D gene: TRBD2; clone size: once; V gene: TRBV24-1; CDR3 DNA: TGTGCCACCAGTGACCGGACTAGCGGGGGGCATGAGCAGTTCTTC; CDR3 protein: CATSDRTSGGHEQFF
J gene: TRBJ2-1; D gene: TRBD2; clone size: -; V gene: TRBV27; CDR3 DNA: TGTGCCAGCAGACTAGCGGGAGCTCGAAATGAGCAGTTCTTC; CDR3 protein: CASRLAGARNEQFF
J gene: TRBJ2-5; D gene: TRBD2; clone size: once; V gene: TRBV10-1; CDR3 DNA: TGCGCCAGCAGTGAGTCGGGTCCTCGGGGGGCCCAGTACTTC; CDR3 protein: CASSESGPRGAQYF
J gene: TRBJ2-3; D gene: -; clone size: -; V gene: TRBV15; CDR3 DNA: TGTGCCACCAGCAGAGATCGGCTAGCTGGCACAGATACGCAGTATTTT; CDR3 protein: CATSRDRLAGTDTQYF
J gene: TRBJ2-3; D gene: -; clone size: -; V gene: TRBV7-2; CDR3 DNA: TGTGCCAGCAGCTGGGGACTCCGTCGGGATACGCAGTATTTT; CDR3 protein: CASSWGLRRDTQYF
J gene: TRBJ1-4; D gene: -; clone size: -; V gene: TRBV15; CDR3 DNA: TGTGCCACCAGCAGAGACCCTACAGGGTGGAGTAGTGAAAAACTGTTTTTT; CDR3 protein: CATSRDPTGWSSEKLFF
J gene: TRBJ2-5; D gene: -; clone size: -; V gene: TRBV18; CDR3 DNA: TGTGCCAGCTCACCAGCAGGAGAGACCCAGTACTTC; CDR3 protein: CASSPAGETQYF
J gene: TRBJ1-5; D gene: -; clone size: -; V gene: TRBV6-5; CDR3 DNA: TGTGCCACCTCTTCGGGCGGGGGTAGGCAGCCCCAGCATTTT; CDR3 protein: CATSSGGGRQPQHF
J gene: TRBJ2-1; D gene: -; clone size: -; V gene: TRBV6-2/TRBV6-3; CDR3 DNA: TGTGCCAGCAGTTACTCGAGAGATCTTTGGTCCAATGAGCAGTTCTTC; CDR3 protein: CASSYSRDLWSNEQFF